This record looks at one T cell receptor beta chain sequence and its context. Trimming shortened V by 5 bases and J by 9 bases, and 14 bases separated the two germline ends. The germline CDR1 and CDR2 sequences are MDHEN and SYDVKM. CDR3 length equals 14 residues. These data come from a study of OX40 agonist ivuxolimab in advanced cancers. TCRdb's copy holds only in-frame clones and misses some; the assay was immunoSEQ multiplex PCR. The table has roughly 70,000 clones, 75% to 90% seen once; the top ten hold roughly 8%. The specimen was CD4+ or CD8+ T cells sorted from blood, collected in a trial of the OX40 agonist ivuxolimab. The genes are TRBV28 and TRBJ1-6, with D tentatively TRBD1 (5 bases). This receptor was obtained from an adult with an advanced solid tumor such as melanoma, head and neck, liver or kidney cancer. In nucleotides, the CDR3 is TGTGCCAGCAGTGACGGGGGGGAGTCTTCACCCCTCCACTTT. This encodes CASSDGGESSPLHF.